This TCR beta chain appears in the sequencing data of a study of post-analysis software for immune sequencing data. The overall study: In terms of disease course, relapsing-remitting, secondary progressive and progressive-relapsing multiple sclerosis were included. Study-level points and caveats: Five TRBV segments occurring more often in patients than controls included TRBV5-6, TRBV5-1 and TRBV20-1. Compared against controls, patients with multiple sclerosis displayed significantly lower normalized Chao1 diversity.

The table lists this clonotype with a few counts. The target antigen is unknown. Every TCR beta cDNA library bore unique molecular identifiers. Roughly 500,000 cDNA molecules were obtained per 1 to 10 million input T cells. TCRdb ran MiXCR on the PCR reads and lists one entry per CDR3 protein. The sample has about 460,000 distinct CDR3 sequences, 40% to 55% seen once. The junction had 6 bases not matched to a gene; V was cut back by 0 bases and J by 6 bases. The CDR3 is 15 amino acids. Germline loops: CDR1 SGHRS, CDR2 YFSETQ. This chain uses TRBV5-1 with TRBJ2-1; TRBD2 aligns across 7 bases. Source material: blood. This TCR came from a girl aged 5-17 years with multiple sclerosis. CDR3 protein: CASSLGSGGFNEQFF. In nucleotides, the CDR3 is TGCGCCAGCAGCTTGGGTTCGGGAGGTTTCAATGAGCAGTTCTTC. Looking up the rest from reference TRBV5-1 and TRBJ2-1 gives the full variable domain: KAGVTQTPRYLIKTRGQQVTLSCSPISGHRSVSWYQQTPGQGLQFLFEYFSETQRNKGNFPGRFSGRQFSNSRSEMNVSTLELGDSALYLCASSLGSGGFNEQFFGPGTRLTVL.